This TCR beta chain appears in the sequencing data of a study of shared clonotypes between healthy human individuals (dated by TCRdb to 2018 to 2021). For context, the study as a whole: Three men and a couple of women, aged 18 to 49 years, made up the cohort. Between about 0.94 and 10 billion PBMCs per donor were obtained by leukapheresis. Per donor, three plates each were used for CD4 naive and CD4 memory, two for CD8 naive, and one for CD8 memory. To estimate repertoire size and how much clonotypes are shared between individuals, the study performed deep sequencing of blood TCR repertoires from roughly five healthy adults. To increase sequencing depth and limit assay-specific biases, TCR repertoire library preparation and sequencing were carried out by different laboratories using diverse techniques.

With regard to this clone: Its antigen is unknown. No much larger clone exists at a distance of one base, and base qualities are not known.

Using the deep immunoSEQ assay, TCR CDR3 regions were amplified from genomic DNA by multiplex PCR. Extracted genomic DNA from each cell subset was distributed evenly across all wells of several immunoSEQ 96-well plates, and each plate was treated as a replicate. For sorted subsets, around 0.2 ug of genomic DNA, equivalent to some 33,000 T cell genomes, went into each replicate PCR. The purified libraries were quantified using a Qubit 3.0 fluorometer, sized with a Bioanalyzer 2100, and then quantified again using the KAPA Library Quantification kit. Every immunoSEQ 96-well plate was sequenced on a dedicated single-read 150-cycle Illumina NextSeq 550 flow cell. Processing in the source paper ran as follows. Because the immunoSEQ output held only junctional sequences and lacked quality scores, the filtering could not match the filtering applied to full-length reads. To assign V/J genes and CDR3, sequences were annotated using PyIR, a Python wrapper for IgBLAST v1.9, with IMGT germline references. Reads were removed for weak V/J assignments (E-value above 1e-6), missing CDR3, stop codons, out-of-frame junctions, or ambiguous translated residues. V3J clonotypes were defined as sequences sharing the same inferred V gene, J gene, and CDR3 amino acid sequence. Percentage overlap between repertoires was computed as shared unique clonotypes divided by the size of the smaller repertoire. Repertoire richness was assessed with RTK rarefaction, the Chao1 estimator, and Recon v2.1 estimates of unobserved clonotypes. For all TCRbeta clonotypes obtained by the gDNA method from a few donors, generation probabilities were computed with OLGA. TCRdb took this table from immuneACCESS and kept in-frame rearrangements with V and J called. Such tables lack part of the clones; where checked against another copy, unresolved V genes explain under half of the gap, and the rest is unexplained. The V and J calls and clone size come from that table; D and trimming were worked out from the DNA. This sample gives approximately 2,000,000 clones in total; over 85% of them show up just once. More than 1.5% of the sample belongs to the ten largest clones.

For the CD8 naive samples, CD45RO-negative cells were positively selected for CCR7, yielding a CD45RA+CCR7+ population from which TemRA cells were excluded. The donors were healthy, HIV-negative adults with no recently reported acute infections or vaccinations. Every donor was a Caucasian adult living in Nashville, Tennessee, USA. Blood was obtained by leukapheresis, after which PBMCs were separated by Ficoll-Histopaque density gradient centrifugation and cryopreserved in liquid nitrogen vapor phase. Analytical flow cytometry was used to check the purity and quantity of every magnetically sorted T cell population. Genomic DNA was isolated from each sorted fraction and quantified by UV absorbance on a Nanodrop 2000c. Including the terminal cysteine and phenylalanine, the CDR3 comprises 15 residues. Only the CDR3 region is kept as DNA, spanning 45 bases read in frame from base 1. Relative to germline, V is 0 bases shorter and J is 1 base shorter, with 9 bases between their ends. Via the germline V gene, CDR1 is SGDLS and CDR2 YYNGEE.

Findings and caveats that apply to the study as a whole: The small number of donors limited the genetic and exposure-history diversity represented. Larger estimated clonotype richness was generally found for naive subsets than for memory subsets. Even with the large sequencing depth, rarefaction of the sorted-subset datasets indicated that sequencing was incomplete. Based on pairwise subsampling, the degree of clonotype sharing among donors was expected to be affected by sequencing depth. Sampling was restricted to blood, and TCR repertoires in tissue are likely to differ from TCR repertoires in blood. Compared with non-shared clonotypes, clonotypes shared by all four sorted-subset donors had higher generation probabilities. When four donors were compared, the shared fraction of clonotypes was around 5% for naive CD4, about 4% for naive CD8, roughly 2.5% for memory CD4, and 0.35% to 0.4% for memory CD8.

The sample taken for sequencing was naive CD8+ T cells from PBMCs. The cell subset or site label on this specimen signifies: CD45RA+CCR7+. The rearrangement combines TRBV9 with TRBJ2-3; too little of a D gene remains to name it. The TCR comes from a man in his late teens or twenties in good health. Some clones in this sample may be carry-over from other donors' samples. This receptor has the CDR3 CASSVAAFGTDTQYF. Here is the DNA: TGTGCCAGCAGCGTAGCAGCGTTTGGCACAGATACGCAGTATTTT.